There are many counts of the clone carrying this TCR beta chain. The data derive from a study of T cells in Graves' hyperthyroidism and ophthalmopathy. Amplification of TCR beta CDR3 regions used RNA as the template. The study used the HTBI primer set for a first-round RT-PCR of the TCR CDR3. TCRdb called the multiplex PCR reads again in MiXCR, with one record for every CDR3 protein. In the table there are hundreds of thousands of distinct CDR3 sequences, approximately 19% of which are singletons. The CDR3 contains 15 residues. V dropped 2 bases and J dropped 3 bases, with 10 bases sitting between them. CDR1 and CDR2 (germline): SGHAT, FQDESV (reference sequence).

The sequenced sample was blood. The TCR comes from a woman under 30 with Graves' hyperthyroidism. This chain uses TRBV11-1 with TRBJ2-2; D possibly corresponds to TRBD1 (5 bases). This chain's CDR3 is CASSLRQGDTGELFF. DNA of the CDR3: TGTGCCAGCAGCTTACGGCAGGGCGACACCGGGGAGCTGTTTTTT.